The clone carrying this T cell receptor (beta chain) was observed a handful of times. V was cut by 5 bases and J by 4 bases, with 21 bases left in between. In germline, CDR1 is SEHNR, CDR2 FQNEAQ (reference sequence). The CDR3 covers 17 residues. The data derive from a study of human T cells and chemical hapten exposure. How the authors handled the data: There were a median of around 100,000 TCRs per sample, with a range from roughly 20,000 to 700,000. Via MiXCR, TCRdb re-called the RACE reads, giving one row per CDR3 protein. Here the V and J calls rest on TCRdb's processing, not on the authors' analysis. The data hold about 270,000 distinct CDR3 sequences, with approximately 8% observed a single time. The time point: pre-sensitization, week 0. Treatment noted: therapeutic diphenylcyclopropenone sensitization with weekly scalp DPC. Ahead of applying each patch test, blood was sampled.

This chain connects TRBV7-9 to TRBJ1-3; maybe TRBD1 (5 bases). The source material was whole blood, sampled in connection with sensitization to the hapten diphenylcyclopropenone (DPC). The sequence was collected from a man aged 18 to 30 with alopecia areata. Some clones in this sample may be carry-over from other donors' samples. DNA of the CDR3: TGTGCCAGCAGCGCCACCGGGACCCCTAGTCCCGGAAACACCATATATTTT. The encoded protein is CASSATGTPSPGNTIYF.